These 5 T cell receptor beta chains were all obtained from the same sample, sequenced in a study of T cells in Graves' hyperthyroidism and ophthalmopathy (dated by TCRdb to between 2018 and 2020). Libraries came from multiplex PCR. The sample was run on an Illumina HiSeq 2000. The TCR beta CDR3 regions were amplified from the RNA transcripts. The TCR CDR3 was subjected to a first round of RT-PCR using the HTBI primer set and the Qiagen OneStep RT-PCR kit. The public sequencing data were trimmed at Q25 with fastp and processed into clonotypes with MiXCR by TCRdb, which kept only in-frame beta chains. Rows merge per CDR3 protein into single entries with the most common DNA and genes. The sample contains fewer than 600,000 distinct CDR3 sequences, 12% to 15% of them found a single time. About 15% of the sample belongs to the ten largest clones. The sequenced sample was blood. These receptors were taken from a woman aged 40 to 50 with Graves' hyperthyroidism.

This clonotype has a count of ten or more. This chain uses TRBV10-1 with TRBJ2-2; TRBD1 matches 7 bases. Germline CDR1 and CDR2: WNHNN and SYGVQD (reference sequence). The CDR3 covers 15 residues. J gave up 0 bases and V 8 bases, and 6 bases lay outside the gene matches. In nucleotides, the CDR3 is TGCGCCAGCGGAAACAGGGGTGCGAACACCGGGGAGCTGTTTTTT. It encodes CASGNRGANTGELFF.

This clonotype appeared a few times. The chain carries TRBV19 and TRBJ2-5; no firm D call. Trimming took off 6 bases at V and 7 bases at J, with 12 bases between the two ends. Per the germline V gene, CDR1 is LNHDA and CDR2 is SQIVND (reference sequence). This CDR3 is 12 amino acids long. The CDR3 nucleotides read TGTGCCAGTAGCCTACCCGTCGGGACCCAGTACTTC. Protein product: CASSLPVGTQYF.

The genes are TRBV5-6 and TRBJ1-2, with D maybe TRBD1 (5 bases). Trimming removed 5 bases from V and 1 base from J, with 18 bases in between. The germline CDR1 and CDR2 sequences are SGHDT and YYEEEE. The CDR3 sequence is 16 residues long. The DNA for the CDR3 is TGTGCCAGCAGGGCCGGGACGACCTCCTTTAACTATGGCTACACCTTC. This translates into CASRAGTTSFNYGYTF.

The chain employs TRBV29-1 and TRBJ2-2; D is possibly TRBD1 or TRBD2 (5 bases each). Germline V CDR1 and CDR2: SQVTM, ANQGSEA. With 4 bases removed from V and 6 bases from J, the gap between germline ends came to 6 bases. The CDR3 spans 11 residues. CDR3 region: CSVGGAGELFF. The CDR3 coding sequence is TGCAGCGTTGGAGGGGCCGGGGAGCTGTTTTTT.

This clonotype was observed many times. The rearrangement joins TRBV20-1 to TRBJ2-5; 12 positions match TRBD2. The CDR3 spans 14 residues. V dropped 1 base and J dropped 5; count of bases not matched to a gene: 2. Germline V gives CDR1 DFQATT, CDR2 SNEGSKA (reference sequence). CDR3 nucleotides: TGCAGTGCTAGAGGGACTAGCGGGACGGAGACCCAGTACTTC. Its protein is CSARGTSGTETQYF.